The sequence of this T cell receptor (beta chain) was determined in a study of long-term antiretroviral therapy in people with HIV. The wider study: There is a gap of about a decade between the earliest samples and the later 2015 immediate-ART recommendation.

The CDR3 consists of 14 residues. Germline assignment: CDR1 LNHDA and CDR2 SQIVND (reference sequence). The V gene lost 3 bases and the J gene lost 1 base, with 10 bases spanning the gap. This clone has a handful of counts. Its antigen is not known. Assay version v3.0 of immunoSEQ was used, and it was run at survey level. TCRdb's table, derived via immunoSEQ multiplex PCR, lists solely in-frame clones and lacks some. The profile covers about 20,000 clones, with 76% appearing a single time and approximately 10% taken by the ten largest. Findings and caveats of the study: It was not possible to obtain data on ART adherence, viral resistance or therapy changes. Diversity rose after ART but stayed below transplant donor controls.

The input for sequencing was unsorted PBMCs, taken 0.5 years before starting antiretroviral therapy. The genes are TRBV19 and TRBJ2-7, with D possibly being TRBD1 (5 bases). The receptor's source is a man aged 18 to 30 with HIV. The CDR3 region has the DNA TGTGCCAGTAGTATGGACCAGGGTTCCTACGAGCAGTACTTC. It specifies CASSMDQGSYEQYF.